Sequencing of this TCR beta chain was carried out in a study of radiation and T cells in renal cell carcinoma. Method: immunoSEQ multiplex PCR; TCRdb's copy keeps in-frame clones and lacks some. The sample carries 150,000 or so clones, around 90% recorded once. CDR3 length: 15 residues. In germline, CDR1 is MNHEY, CDR2 SVGAGI. Time point denoted: baseline pretreatment blood. Sample treatment: 15 Gy SBRT to primary tumor, nephrectomy 4 weeks later. The clonotype comes from a woman aged 70-85 years with renal cell carcinoma. The chain has TRBV6-5 and TRBJ2-5; maybe TRBD1 (5 bases). The J call may be wrong; the DNA end is better matched by TRBJ2-7. Here the sequenced sample was blood, taken from a patient whose treatment included radiotherapy and nephrectomy. CDR3 bases: TGTGCCAGCACTTATTCGACAGCCAACCCCTACGAGCAGTACTTC. Amino acids: CASTYSTANPYEQYF.